Here is one T cell receptor beta chain with its context. Its antigen remains unidentified. This entry belongs to a study of T cell responses to AZD1222 COVID-19 vaccine. TCRdb's copy holds only in-frame clones and misses some; the assay was immunoSEQ multiplex PCR. There are around 200,000 clones in the sample; more than 75% occur only once, and roughly a quarter lies in the top ten. CDR1 and CDR2 from the germline V gene are SGHRS and YFSETQ. V shed 5 bases, J shed 3 bases, and the junction held 14 bases outside the gene matches. This CDR3 region has 17 residues. Study-wide results and caveats: Most donors were white British, females outnumbered males, and clonal diversity was possibly underestimated. Across the whole spike, CD4 TCRs peaked at regions 160-218 and 743-854. Nearly half of unique spike-specific TCRs reportedly avoided B.1.351 and B.1.1.7 mutated regions.

This clonotype was sampled from an adult who received the AZD1222 COVID-19 vaccine. The J gene is TRBJ2-7, the V gene TRBV5-1; 10 bases are shared with TRBD1. The source material was peripheral blood, sampled 28 days after the second AZD1222 dose. The CDR3 DNA sequence: TGCGCCAGCAGAAGACAGGGGGCGGCTAGCGCCATCTACGAGCAGTACTTC. The encoded protein is CASRRQGAASAIYEQYF.